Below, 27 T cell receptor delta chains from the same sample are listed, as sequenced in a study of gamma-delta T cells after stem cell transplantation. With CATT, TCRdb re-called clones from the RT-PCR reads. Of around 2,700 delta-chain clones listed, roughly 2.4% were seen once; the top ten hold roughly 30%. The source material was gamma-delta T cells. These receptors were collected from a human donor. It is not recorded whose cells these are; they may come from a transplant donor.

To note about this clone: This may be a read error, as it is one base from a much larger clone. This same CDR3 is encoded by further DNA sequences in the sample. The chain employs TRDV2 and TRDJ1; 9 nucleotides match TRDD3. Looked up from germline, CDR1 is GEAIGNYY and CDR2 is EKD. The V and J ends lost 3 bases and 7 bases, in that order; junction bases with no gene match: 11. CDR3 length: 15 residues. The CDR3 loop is CACDSLGDQRGKLIF. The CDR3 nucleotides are TGTGCCTGTGACTCACTGGGGGACCAAAGGGGTAAACTCATCTTT.

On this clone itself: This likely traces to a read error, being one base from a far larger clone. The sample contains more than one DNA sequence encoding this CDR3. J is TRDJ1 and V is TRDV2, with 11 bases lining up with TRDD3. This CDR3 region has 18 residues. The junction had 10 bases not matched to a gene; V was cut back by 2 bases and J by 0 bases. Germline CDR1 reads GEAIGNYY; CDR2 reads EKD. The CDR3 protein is CACDSVLGDKGDTDKLIF. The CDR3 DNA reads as TGTGCCTGTGACAGCGTACTGGGGGATAAGGGGGACACCGATAAACTCATCTTT.

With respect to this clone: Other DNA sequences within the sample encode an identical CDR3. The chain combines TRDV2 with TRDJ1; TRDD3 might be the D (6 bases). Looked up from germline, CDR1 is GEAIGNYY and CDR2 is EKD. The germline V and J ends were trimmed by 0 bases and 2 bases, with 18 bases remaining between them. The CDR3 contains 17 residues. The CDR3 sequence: CACDTVGAPVVTDKLIF. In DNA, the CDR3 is TGTGCCTGTGACACCGTGGGGGCTCCAGTTGTGACCGATAAACTCATCTTT.

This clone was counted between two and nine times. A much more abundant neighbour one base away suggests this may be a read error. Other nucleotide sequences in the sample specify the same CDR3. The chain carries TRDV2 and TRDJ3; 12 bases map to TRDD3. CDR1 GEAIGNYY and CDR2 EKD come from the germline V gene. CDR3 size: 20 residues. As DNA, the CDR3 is TGTGCCTGTGACACACCCCTACTGGGGGATACTTCCTGGGACACCCGACAGATGTTCTTC. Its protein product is CACDTPLLGDTSWDTRQMFF.

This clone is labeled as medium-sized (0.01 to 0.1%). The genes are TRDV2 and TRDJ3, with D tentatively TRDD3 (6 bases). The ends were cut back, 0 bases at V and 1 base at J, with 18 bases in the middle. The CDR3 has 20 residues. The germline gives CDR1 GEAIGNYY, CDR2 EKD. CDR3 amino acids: CACDTSWGSGASWDTRQMFF. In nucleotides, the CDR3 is TGTGCCTGTGACACCTCCTGGGGATCCGGGGCTTCCTGGGACACCCGACAGATGTTTTTC.

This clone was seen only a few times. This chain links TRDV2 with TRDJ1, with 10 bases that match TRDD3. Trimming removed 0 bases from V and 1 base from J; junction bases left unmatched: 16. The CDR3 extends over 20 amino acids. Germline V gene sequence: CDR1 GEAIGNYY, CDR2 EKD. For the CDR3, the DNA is TGTGCCTGTGACACCTTAAATCCTCCCATACTGGGGGATTCCACCGATAAACTCATCTTT. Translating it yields CACDTLNPPILGDSTDKLIF.

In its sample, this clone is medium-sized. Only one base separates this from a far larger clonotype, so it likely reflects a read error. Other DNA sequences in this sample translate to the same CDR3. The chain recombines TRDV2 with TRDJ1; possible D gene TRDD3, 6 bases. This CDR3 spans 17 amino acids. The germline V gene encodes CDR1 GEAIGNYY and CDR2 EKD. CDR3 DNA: TGTGCCTGCGACAAAGTGGGGGCTCCAGTTGTGACCGATAAACTCATCTTT. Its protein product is CACDKVGAPVVTDKLIF.

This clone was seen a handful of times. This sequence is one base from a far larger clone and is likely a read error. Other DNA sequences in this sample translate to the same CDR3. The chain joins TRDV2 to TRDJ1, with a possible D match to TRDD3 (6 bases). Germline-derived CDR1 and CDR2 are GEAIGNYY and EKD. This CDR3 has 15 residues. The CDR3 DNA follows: TGTGCCTGCGACACTCTGGGGATGTACACCGATAAACTCATCTTT. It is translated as CACDTLGMYTDKLIF.

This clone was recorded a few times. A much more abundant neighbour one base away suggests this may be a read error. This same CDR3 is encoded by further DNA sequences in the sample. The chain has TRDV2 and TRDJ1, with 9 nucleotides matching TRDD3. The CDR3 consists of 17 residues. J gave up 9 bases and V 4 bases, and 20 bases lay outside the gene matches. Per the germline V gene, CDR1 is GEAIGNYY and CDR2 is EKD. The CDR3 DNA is TGTGCCTGTGATACCGTACTGGGGGACACGAAGAACAGGGAACTCATCTTT. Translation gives CACDTVLGDTKNRELIF.

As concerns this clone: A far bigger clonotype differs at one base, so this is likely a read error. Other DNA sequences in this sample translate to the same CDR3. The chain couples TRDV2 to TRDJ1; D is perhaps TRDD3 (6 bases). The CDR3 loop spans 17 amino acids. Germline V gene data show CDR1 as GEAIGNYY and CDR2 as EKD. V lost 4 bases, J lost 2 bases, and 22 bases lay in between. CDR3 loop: CACDKVGAPVVTDKLIF. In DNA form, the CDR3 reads TGTGCCTGTGATAAAGTGGGGGCTCCAGTTGTGACCGATAAACTCATCTTT.

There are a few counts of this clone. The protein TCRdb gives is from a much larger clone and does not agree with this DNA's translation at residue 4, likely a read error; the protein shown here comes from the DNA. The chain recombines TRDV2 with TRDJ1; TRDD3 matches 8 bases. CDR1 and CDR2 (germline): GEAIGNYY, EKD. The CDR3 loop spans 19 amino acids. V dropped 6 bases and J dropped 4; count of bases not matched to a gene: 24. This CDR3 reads CACNAVTGGFSRVGDKLIF. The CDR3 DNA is TGTGCCTGTAACGCGGTTACTGGGGGTTTCTCGAGAGTCGGCGATAAACTCATCTTT.

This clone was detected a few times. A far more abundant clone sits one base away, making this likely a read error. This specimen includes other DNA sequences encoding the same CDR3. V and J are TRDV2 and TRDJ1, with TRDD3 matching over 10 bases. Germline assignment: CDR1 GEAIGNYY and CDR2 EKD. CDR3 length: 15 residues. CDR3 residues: CACDTLGDRSDKLIF. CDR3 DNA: TGTGCCTGCGACACCCTGGGGGATAGATCCGATAAACTCATCTTT.

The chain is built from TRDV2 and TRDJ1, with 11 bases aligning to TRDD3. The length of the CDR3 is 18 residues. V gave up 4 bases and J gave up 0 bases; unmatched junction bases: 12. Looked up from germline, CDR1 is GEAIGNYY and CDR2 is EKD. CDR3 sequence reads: CACDAVLGDKGDTDKLIF. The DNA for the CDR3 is TGTGCCTGTGATGCCGTACTGGGGGATAAGGGGGACACCGATAAACTCATCTTT.

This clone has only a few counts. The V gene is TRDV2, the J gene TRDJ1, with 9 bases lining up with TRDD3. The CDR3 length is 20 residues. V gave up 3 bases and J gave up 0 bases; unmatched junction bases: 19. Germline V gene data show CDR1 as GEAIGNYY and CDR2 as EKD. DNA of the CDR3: TGTGCCTGTGACCGCGTGCCGGGGGATACACGTGCTGGGGACACCGATAAACTCATCTTT. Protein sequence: CACDRVPGDTRAGDTDKLIF.

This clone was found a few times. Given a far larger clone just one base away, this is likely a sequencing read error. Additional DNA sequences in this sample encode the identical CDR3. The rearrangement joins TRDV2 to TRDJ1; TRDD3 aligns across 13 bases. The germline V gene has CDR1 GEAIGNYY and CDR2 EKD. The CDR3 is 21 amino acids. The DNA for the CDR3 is TGTGCCTGTGACATGATACTGGGGGATACGGGTCCACAACCAGGGAACGATAAACTCATCTTC. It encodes CACDMILGDTGPQPGNDKLIF.

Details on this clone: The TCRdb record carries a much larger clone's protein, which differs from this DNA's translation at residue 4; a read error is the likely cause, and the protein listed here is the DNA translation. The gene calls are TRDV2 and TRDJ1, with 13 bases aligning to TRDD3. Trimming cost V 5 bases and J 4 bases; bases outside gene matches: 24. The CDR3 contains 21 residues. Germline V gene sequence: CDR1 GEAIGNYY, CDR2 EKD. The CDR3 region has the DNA TGTGCCTGTGGCATGATACTGGGGGATACGGGTCCACAACCAGGGAACGATAAACTCATCTTT. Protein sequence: CACGMILGDTGPQPGNDKLIF.

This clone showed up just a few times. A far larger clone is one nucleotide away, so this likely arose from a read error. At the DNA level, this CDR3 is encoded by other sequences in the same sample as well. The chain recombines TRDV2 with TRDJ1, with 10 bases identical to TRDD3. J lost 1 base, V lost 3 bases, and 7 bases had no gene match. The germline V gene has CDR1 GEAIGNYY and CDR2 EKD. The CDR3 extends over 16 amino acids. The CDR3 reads CACDPLLGDSTDKLIF. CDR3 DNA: TGTGCCTGTGACCCCTTACTGGGGGATTCCACCGATAAACTCATCTTT.

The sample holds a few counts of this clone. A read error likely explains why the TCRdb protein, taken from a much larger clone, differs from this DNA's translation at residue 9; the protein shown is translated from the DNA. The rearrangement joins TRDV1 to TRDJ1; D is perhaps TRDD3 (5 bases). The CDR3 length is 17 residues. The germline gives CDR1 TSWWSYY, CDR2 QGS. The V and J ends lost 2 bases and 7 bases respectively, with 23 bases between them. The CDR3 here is CALGEYLGGRTVGKLIF. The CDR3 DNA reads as TGTGCTCTTGGGGAATACCTAGGGGGCCGTACTGTCGGTAAACTCATCTTT.

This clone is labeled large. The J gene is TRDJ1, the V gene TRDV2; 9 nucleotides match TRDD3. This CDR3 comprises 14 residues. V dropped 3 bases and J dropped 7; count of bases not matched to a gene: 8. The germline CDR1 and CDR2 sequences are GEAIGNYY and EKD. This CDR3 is CACDFLGDRGKLIF. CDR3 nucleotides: TGTGCCTGTGACTTTCTGGGGGATCGAGGTAAACTCATCTTT.

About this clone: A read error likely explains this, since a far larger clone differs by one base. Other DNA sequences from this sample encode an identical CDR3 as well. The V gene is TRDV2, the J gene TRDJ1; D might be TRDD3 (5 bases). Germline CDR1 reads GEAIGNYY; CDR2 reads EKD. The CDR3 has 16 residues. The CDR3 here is CACDELHGVGGDKLIF. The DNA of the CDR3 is TGCGCCTGTGACGAACTGCATGGGGTGGGCGGCGATAAACTCATCTTT.

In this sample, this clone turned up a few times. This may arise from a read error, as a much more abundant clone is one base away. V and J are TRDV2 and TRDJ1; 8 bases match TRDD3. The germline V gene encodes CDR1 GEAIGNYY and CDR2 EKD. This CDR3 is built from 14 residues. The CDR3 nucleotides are TGTGCCTGTGGCACCATACTGGGGGGCTCCAAACTCATCTTT. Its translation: CACGTILGGSKLIF.

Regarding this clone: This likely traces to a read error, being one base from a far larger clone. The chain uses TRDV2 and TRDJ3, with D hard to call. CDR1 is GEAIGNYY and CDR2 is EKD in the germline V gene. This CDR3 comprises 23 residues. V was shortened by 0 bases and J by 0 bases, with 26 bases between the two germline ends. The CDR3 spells CACDTVVRGTPEETSWDTRQMFF. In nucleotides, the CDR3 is TGTGCCTGTGACACCGTTGTCCGGGGTACGCCGGAAGAAACCTCCTGGGACACCCGACAGATGTTTTTC.

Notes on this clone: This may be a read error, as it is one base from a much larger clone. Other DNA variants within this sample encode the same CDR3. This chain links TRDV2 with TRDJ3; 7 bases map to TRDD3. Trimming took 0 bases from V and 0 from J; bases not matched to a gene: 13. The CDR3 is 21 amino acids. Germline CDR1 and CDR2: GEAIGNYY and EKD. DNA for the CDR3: TGTGCCTGTGACACCGTGCGTACCGGGGGATCAAACTCCTGGGACACCCGACAGATGTTTTTC. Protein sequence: CACDTVRTGGSNSWDTRQMFF.

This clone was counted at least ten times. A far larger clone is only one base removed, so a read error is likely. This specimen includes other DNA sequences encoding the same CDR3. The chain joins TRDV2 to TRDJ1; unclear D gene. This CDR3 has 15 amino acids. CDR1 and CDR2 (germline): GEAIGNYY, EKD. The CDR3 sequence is CACDTLSGYTDKLIF. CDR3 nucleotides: TGCGCCTGTGACACCCTATCCGGTTACACCGATAAACTCATCTTT.

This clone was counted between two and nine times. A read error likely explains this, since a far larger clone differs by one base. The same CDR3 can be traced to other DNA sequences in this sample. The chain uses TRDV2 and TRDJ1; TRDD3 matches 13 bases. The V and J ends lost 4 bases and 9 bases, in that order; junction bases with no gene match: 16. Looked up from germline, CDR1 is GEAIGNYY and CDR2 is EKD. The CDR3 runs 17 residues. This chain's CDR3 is CACDTVLGDTKNRELIF. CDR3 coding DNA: TGTGCCTGTGATACTGTACTGGGGGATACGAAGAACAGGGAACTCATCTTT.

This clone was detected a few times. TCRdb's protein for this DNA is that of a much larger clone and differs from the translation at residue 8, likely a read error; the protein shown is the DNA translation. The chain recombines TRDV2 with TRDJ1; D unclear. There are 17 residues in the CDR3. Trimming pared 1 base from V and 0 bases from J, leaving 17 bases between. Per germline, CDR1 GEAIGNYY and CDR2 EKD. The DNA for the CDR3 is TGTGCCTGTGACACTCTCGTTGAGGGACAATACACCGATAAACTCATCTTT. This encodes CACDTLVEGQYTDKLIF.

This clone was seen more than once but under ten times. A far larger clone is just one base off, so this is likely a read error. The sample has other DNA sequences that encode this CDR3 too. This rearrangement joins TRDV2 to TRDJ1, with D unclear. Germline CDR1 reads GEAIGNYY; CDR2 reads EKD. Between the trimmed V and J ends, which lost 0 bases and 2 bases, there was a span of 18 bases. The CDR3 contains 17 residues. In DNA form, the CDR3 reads TGTGCCTGTGACACCGTTGGAGGGAAAACGGATACCGATAAACTCATCTTT. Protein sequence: CACDTVGGKTDTDKLIF.